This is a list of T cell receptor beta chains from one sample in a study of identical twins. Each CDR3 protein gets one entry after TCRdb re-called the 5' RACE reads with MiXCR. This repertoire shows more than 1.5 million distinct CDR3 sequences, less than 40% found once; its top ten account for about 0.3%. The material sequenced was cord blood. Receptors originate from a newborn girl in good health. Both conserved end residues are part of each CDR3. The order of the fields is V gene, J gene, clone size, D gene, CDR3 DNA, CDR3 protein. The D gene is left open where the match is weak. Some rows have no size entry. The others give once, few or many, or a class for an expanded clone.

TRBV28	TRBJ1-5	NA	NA	TGTGCCAGCAGTCTACGGACAAGCCCAAGGGGCAATCAGCCCCAGCATTTT	CASSLRTSPRGNQPQHF
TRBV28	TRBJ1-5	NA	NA	TGTGCTAGCAGTTTATGGAGGACATATAGCAATCAGCCCCAGCATTTT	CASSLWRTYSNQPQHF
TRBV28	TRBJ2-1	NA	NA	TGTGCCAGCAGTTTATTTAGGGGAGTTAACAACAATGAGCAGTTCTTC	CASSLFRGVNNNEQFF
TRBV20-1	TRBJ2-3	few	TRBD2	TGCAGTGCTAATTACACTAGCGGGAGTAGCACAGATACGCAGTATTTT	CSANYTSGSSTDTQYF
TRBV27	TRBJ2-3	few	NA	TGTCCCAGCAGTTTAGGGAAGGGCACAGATACGCAGTATTTT	CPSSLGKGTDTQYF
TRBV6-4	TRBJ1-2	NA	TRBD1	TGTGCCGGCAGCCCAGGGGGCGCACATGGCTACACCTTC	CAGSPGGAHGYTF
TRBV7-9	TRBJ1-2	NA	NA	TGTGCCAGCAGCTTAGGCCCGGAGGTGAGCTACACCTTC	CASSLGPEVSYTF
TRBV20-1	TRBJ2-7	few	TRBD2	TGCAGTGCCGGACCGGGACTAGCTTCCGAGCAGTACTTC	CSAGPGLASEQYF
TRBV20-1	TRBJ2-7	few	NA	TGCAGTGCTAGGGGCGTGACCTACGAGCAGTACTTC	CSARGVTYEQYF
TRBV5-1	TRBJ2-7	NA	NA	TGCGCCAGCAGCCGGGACTCAGAAAATGAGCAGTACTTC	CASSRDSENEQYF
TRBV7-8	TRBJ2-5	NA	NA	TGTGCCAGCAGAGCGGCCCGGGCGGGGTGGGAGACCCAGTACTTC	CASRAARAGWETQYF
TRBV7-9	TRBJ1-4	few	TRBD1	TGTGCCAGCAGCGCGAGACAGGGAGGGAATGAAAAACTGTTTTTT	CASSARQGGNEKLFF
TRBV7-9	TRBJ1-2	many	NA	TGTGCCAGCAGCTTAGGCAGCTCTCACTATGGCTACACCTTC	CASSLGSSHYGYTF
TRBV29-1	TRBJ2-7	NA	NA	TGCAGCGGGAGGACGGGGAGCTCCTACAATGAGCAGTACTTC	CSGRTGSSYNEQYF
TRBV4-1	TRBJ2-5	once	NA	TGCGCCAGCAGCCAAGCGTGCCAAGAGACCCAGTACTTC	CASSQACQETQYF